Sequencing of this T cell receptor (beta chain) was carried out in a study of regulatory dendritic cells for organ transplantation. General observations from the study: Mature dendritic cells appeared to drive more memory CD8+ clonal expansion than regulatory ones. Naive CD4+ and CD8+ repertoires were highly diverse; memory CD8+ was most oligoclonal. Considerable individual heterogeneity was seen in alloreactive memory CD8+ T cells.

The germline V and J ends were trimmed by 6 bases and 2 bases, with 16 bases remaining between them. Looked up from germline, CDR1 is MNHEY and CDR2 is SMNVEV (reference sequence). The CDR3 is 15 residues long. As for this clone: Its antigen is not identified.

Method: immunoSEQ multiplex PCR; TCRdb's copy keeps in-frame clones and lacks some. The data hold about 12,000 clones, with about 70% observed a single time. CFSE-labeled sorted T cells met regulatory or mature dendritic cells for around five days. CD4+ or CD8+ T cells were sorted as naive CD45RA+ or memory CD45RO+. Sequenced input: naive CD4+ T cells from blood cultured with regulatory dendritic cells. Subset indicated: CD45RA+ naive T cells. The receptor was isolated from a human donor in good health. The chain combines TRBV27 with TRBJ1-1; no definite D call. CDR3 amino acids: CASSKSRGVNTEAFF. CDR3 coding DNA: TGTGCCAGCAGCAAATCACGGGGAGTCAACACTGAAGCTTTCTTT.